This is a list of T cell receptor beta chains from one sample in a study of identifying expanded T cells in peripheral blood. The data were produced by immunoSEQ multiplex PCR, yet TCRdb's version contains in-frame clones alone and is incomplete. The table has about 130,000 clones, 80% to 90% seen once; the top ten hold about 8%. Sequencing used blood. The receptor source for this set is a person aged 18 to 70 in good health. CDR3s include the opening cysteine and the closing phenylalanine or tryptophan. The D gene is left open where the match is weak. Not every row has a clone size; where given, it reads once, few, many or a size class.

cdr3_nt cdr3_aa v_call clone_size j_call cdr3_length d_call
TGTGCCAGAAGAATTGCCCCTGGAGGACAGGGGGCTGGTCAGCCCCAGCATTTT CARRIAPGGQGAGQPQHF TRBV27 . TRBJ1-5 18 TRBD1
TGTGCCAGTAGTGATCGGGGTAAGAGGCAGCCCCAGCATTTT CASSDRGKRQPQHF TRBV19 . TRBJ1-5 14 .
TGTGCCAGCAGTGTAGGTCTAGCGTACGAGCAGTACTTC CASSVGLAYEQYF TRBV2 . TRBJ2-7 13 .
TGTGCCAGCATTTGGGCTGAACAGGGGGCCTACGAGCAGTACTTC CASIWAEQGAYEQYF TRBV2 . TRBJ2-7 15 TRBD1
TGTGCCAGCAGCGTAGCGGTTTGGGAGGGGGAGCTGTTTTTT CASSVAVWEGELFF TRBV9 . TRBJ2-2 14 .
TGTGCCAGCTCACCCGGACTGACTCTCTCAGATACGCAGTATTTT CASSPGLTLSDTQYF TRBV18 once TRBJ2-3 15 .
TGTGCCGCATGGGGTCACGACAGTGTTTACGAGCAGTACTTC CAAWGHDSVYEQYF TRBV28 . TRBJ2-7 14 .
TGCGCCAGCAGCATACTAACAGGGGCTGATGAGCAGTTCTTC CASSILTGADEQFF TRBV5-1 . TRBJ2-1 14 TRBD1
TGTGCCAGCAGCGTAGTGGGACAGCTCACAGATACGCAGTATTTT CASSVVGQLTDTQYF TRBV9 . TRBJ2-3 15 TRBD1
TGTGCCAGCAGCTTAGGGTATGGGCAGTGGAGTGCTGAAGCTTTCTTT CASSLGYGQWSAEAFF TRBV11-1 . TRBJ1-1 16 .
TGCGCCAGCAGACGAAGTCCCGCACTAGCGGGGGGCGAGACCCAGTACTTC CASRRSPALAGGETQYF TRBV4-1 . TRBJ2-5 17 TRBD2
TGTGCCAGCAGCTTCCGTCGGAGGGGCGCGAGCACCGGGGAGCTGTTTTTT CASSFRRRGASTGELFF TRBV5-4 . TRBJ2-2 17 .
TGCGCCAGCAGCCAGCAACCCGGGACAAATGAAAAACTGTTTTTT CASSQQPGTNEKLFF TRBV5-1 . TRBJ1-4 15 .
TGTGCCAGCTCACCACAGCGGGTCACAGATACGCAGTATTTT CASSPQRVTDTQYF TRBV18 . TRBJ2-3 14 .
TGCGCCAGCAGCTTACTAGCGGGAGCCTACAATGAGCAGTTCTTC CASSLLAGAYNEQFF TRBV5-1 . TRBJ2-1 15 TRBD2
TGCGCCAGCAGCCAATCAATCTCCGGGACAGCTTACGAGCAGTACTTC CASSQSISGTAYEQYF TRBV4-3 few TRBJ2-7 16 TRBD1
TGCGCCAGCAGCTTTCTGTCCGACAGGAACACTGAAGCTTTCTTT CASSFLSDRNTEAFF TRBV5-1 few TRBJ1-1 15 .